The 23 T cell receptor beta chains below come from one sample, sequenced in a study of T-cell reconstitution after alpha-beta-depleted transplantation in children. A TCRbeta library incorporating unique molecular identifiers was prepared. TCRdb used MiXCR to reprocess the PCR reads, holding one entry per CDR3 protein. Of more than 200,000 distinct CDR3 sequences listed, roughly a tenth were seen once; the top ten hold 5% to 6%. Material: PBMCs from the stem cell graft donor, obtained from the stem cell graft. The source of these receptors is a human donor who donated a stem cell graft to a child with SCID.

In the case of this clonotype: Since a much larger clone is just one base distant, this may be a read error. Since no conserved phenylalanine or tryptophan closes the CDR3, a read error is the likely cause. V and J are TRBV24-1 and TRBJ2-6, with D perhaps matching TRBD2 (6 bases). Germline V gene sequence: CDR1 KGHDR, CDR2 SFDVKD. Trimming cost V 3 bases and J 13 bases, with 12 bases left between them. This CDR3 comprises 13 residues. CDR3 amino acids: CATSDGQGGVLTY. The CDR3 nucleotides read TGTGCCACCAGTGATGGTCAGGGAGGAGTCCTGACTTAC.

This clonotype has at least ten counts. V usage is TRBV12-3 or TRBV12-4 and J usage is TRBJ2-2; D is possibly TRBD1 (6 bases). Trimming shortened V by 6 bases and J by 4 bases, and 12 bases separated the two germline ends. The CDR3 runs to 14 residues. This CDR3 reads CASSPTGFTGELFF. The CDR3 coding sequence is TGTGCCAGCAGCCCAACAGGGTTCACCGGGGAGCTGTTTTTT.

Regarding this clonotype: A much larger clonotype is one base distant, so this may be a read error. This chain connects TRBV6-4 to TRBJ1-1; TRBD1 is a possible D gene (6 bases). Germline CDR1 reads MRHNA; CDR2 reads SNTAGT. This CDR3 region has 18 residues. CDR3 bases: TGTGCCATCAGTCCCGGACTTCGGGGGCTTCGCCATAACACTGAAGCTTTCTTT. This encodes CAISPGLRGLRHNTEAFF.

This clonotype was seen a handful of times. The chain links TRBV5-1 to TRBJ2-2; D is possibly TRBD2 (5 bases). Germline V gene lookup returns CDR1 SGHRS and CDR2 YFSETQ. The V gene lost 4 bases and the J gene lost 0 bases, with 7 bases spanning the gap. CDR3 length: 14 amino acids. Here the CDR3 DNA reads TGCGCCAGCAGCCCGGACTCGAACACCGGGGAGCTGTTTTTT. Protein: CASSPDSNTGELFF.

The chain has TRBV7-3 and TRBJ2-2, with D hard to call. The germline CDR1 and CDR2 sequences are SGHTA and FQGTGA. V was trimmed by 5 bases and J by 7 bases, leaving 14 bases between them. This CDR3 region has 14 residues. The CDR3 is CASSTMALFGELFF. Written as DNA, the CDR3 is TGTGCCAGCAGCACCATGGCCCTGTTCGGGGAGCTGTTTTTT. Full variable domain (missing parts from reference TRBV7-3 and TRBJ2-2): GAGVSQTPSNKVTEKGKYVELRCDPISGHTALYWYRQSLGQGPEFLIYFQGTGAADDSGLPNDRFFAVRPEGSVSTLKIQRTERGDSAVYLCASSTMALFGELFFGEGSRLTVL.

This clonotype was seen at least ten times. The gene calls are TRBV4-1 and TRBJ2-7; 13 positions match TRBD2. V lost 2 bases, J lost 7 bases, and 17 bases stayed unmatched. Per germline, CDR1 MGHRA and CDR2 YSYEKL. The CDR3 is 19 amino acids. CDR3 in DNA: TGCGCCAGCAGCCAACCACTGGATCCCCGGACTAGCGGGGGCCGGGAGCAGTACTTC. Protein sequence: CASSQPLDPRTSGGREQYF.

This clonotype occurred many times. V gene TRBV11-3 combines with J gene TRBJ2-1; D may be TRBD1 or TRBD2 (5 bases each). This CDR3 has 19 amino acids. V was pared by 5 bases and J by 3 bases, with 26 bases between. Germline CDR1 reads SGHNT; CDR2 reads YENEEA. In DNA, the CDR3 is TGTGCCAGCAGCCCTAGATATTCGGGCTCAGGGAGTTTCTACAATGAGCAGTTCTTC. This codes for CASSPRYSGSGSFYNEQFF.

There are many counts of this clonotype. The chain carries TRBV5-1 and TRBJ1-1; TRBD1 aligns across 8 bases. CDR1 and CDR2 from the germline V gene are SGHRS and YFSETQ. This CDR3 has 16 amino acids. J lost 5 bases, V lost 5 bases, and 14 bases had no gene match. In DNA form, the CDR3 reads TGCGCCAGCAGTTGGGTGTCAGGGGGCGGAGGGACTGAAGCTTTCTTT. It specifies CASSWVSGGGGTEAFF. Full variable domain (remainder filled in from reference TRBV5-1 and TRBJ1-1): KAGVTQTPRYLIKTRGQQVTLSCSPISGHRSVSWYQQTPGQGLQFLFEYFSETQRNKGNFPGRFSGRQFSNSRSEMNVSTLELGDSALYLCASSWVSGGGGTEAFFGQGTRLTVV.

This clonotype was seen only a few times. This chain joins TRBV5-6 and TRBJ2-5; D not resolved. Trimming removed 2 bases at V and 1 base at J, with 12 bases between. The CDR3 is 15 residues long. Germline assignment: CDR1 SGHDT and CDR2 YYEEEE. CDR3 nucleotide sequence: TGTGCCAGCAGCTTCGTAGGACGGACCCAAGAGACCCAGTACTTC. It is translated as CASSFVGRTQETQYF.

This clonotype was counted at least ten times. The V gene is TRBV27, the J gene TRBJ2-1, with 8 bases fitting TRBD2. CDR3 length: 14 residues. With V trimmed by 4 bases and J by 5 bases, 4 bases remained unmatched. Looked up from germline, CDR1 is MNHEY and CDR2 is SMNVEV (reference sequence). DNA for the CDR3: TGTGCCAGCAGTTCGGGGGGGCCCAACAATGAGCAGTTCTTC. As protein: CASSSGGPNNEQFF.

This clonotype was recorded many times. The CDR3 loop is CASSLEGGGFTEAFF. CDR3 bases: TGCGCCAGCAGCTTGGAAGGAGGCGGATTCACTGAAGCTTTCTTT. V is TRBV5-1 and J is TRBJ1-1; D remains ambiguous. This CDR3 region has 15 residues. Deletions cut 0 bases from V and 4 bases from J, with 13 bases between. Looked up from germline, CDR1 is SGHRS and CDR2 is YFSETQ.

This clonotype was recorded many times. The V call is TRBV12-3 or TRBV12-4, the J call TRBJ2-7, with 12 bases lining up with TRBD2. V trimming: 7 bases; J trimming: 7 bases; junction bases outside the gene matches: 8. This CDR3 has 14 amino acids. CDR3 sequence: CASTLAGGIREQYF. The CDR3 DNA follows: TGTGCCAGCACTCTAGCGGGGGGGATTCGGGAGCAGTACTTC.

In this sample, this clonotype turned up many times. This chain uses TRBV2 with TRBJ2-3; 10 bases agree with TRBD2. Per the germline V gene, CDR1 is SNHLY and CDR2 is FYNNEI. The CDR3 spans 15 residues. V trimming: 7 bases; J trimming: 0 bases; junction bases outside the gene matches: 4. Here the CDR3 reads CASTGLADSTDTQYF. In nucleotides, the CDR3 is TGTGCCAGCACTGGACTAGCGGATAGCACAGATACGCAGTATTTT.

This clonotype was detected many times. CDR3 DNA: TGTGCCAGCAGGATACCGGGCCGAAGGTGCTACGAGCAGTACTTC. This codes for CASRIPGRRCYEQYF. This rearrangement joins TRBV7-6 to TRBJ2-7; D uncertain. The CDR3 consists of 15 residues. The V and J ends lost 6 bases and 3 bases respectively, with 18 bases between them. Germline V gives CDR1 SGHVS, CDR2 FNYEAQ.

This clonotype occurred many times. Here the CDR3 reads CASTRGGVGTDTQYF. In DNA form, the CDR3 reads TGTGCCAGCACCCGTGGGGGGGTTGGCACAGATACGCAGTATTTT. The rearrangement uses TRBV12-3 or TRBV12-4 and TRBJ2-3, with 7 bases aligning to TRBD2. V lost 7 bases, J lost 1 base, and 8 bases stayed unmatched. There are 15 residues in the CDR3.

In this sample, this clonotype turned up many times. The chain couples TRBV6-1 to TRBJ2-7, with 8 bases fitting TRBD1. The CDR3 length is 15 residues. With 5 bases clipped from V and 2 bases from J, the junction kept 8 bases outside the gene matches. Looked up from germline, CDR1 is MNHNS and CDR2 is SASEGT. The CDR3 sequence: CASSLGQGSTYEQYF. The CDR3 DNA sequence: TGTGCCAGCAGTCTTGGACAGGGTTCCACCTACGAGCAGTACTTC.

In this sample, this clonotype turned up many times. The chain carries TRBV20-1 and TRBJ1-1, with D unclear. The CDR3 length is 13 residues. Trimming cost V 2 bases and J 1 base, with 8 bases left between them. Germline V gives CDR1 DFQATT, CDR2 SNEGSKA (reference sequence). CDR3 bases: TGCAGTGCTAGACACGACCCGAACACTGAAGCTTTCTTT. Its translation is CSARHDPNTEAFF.

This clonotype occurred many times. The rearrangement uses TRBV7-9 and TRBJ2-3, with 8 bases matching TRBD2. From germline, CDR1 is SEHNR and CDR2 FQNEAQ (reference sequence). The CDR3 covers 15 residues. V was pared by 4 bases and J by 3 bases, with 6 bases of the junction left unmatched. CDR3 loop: CASSSRGGSTDTQYF. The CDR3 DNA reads TGTGCCAGCAGCTCCCGGGGGGGCAGTACAGATACGCAGTATTTT. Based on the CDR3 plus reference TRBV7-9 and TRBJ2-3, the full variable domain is DTGVSQNPRHKITKRGQNVTFRCDPISEHNRLYWYRQTLGQGPEFLTYFQNEAQLEKSRLLSDRFSAERPKGSFSTLEIQRTEQGDSAMYLCASSSRGGSTDTQYFGPGTRLTVL.

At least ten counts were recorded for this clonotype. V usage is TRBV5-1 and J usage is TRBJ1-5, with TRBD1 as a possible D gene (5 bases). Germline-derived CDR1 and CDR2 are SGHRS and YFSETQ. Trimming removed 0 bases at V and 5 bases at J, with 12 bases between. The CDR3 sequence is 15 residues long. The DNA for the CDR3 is TGCGCCAGCAGCTTGGACAGCGCGACAGATCAGCCCCAGCATTTT. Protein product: CASSLDSATDQPQHF.

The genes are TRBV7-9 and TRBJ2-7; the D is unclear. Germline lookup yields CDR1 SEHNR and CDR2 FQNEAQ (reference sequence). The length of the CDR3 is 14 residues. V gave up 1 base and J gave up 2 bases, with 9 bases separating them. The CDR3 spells CASSLGSVAYEQYF. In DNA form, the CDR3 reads TGTGCCAGCAGCTTAGGGTCCGTAGCCTACGAGCAGTACTTC. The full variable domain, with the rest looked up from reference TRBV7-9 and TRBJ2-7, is DTGVSQNPRHKITKRGQNVTFRCDPISEHNRLYWYRQTLGQGPEFLTYFQNEAQLEKSRLLSDRFSAERPKGSFSTLEIQRTEQGDSAMYLCASSLGSVAYEQYFGPGTRLTVT.

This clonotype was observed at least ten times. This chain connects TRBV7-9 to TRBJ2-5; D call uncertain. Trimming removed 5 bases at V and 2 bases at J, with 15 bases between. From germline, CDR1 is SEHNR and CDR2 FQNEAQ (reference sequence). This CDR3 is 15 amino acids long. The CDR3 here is CASSRLNLPQETQYF. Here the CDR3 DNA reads TGTGCCAGCAGCCGACTTAACCTACCACAAGAGACCCAGTACTTC.

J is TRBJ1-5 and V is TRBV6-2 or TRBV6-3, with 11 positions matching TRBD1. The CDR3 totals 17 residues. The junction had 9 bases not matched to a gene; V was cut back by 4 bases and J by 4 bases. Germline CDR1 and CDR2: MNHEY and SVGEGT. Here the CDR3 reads CASSSHRGTGGNQPQHF. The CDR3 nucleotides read TGTGCCAGCAGTTCCCACCGGGGGACAGGGGGAAATCAGCCCCAGCATTTT.

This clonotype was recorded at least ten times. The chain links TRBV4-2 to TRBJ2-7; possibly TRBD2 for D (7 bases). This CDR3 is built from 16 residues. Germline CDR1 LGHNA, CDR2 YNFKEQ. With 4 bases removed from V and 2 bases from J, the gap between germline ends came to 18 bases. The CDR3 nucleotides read TGTGCCAGCAGCCCAACAAACGGGGGGCGACCCTACGAGCAGTACTTC. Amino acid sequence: CASSPTNGGRPYEQYF.